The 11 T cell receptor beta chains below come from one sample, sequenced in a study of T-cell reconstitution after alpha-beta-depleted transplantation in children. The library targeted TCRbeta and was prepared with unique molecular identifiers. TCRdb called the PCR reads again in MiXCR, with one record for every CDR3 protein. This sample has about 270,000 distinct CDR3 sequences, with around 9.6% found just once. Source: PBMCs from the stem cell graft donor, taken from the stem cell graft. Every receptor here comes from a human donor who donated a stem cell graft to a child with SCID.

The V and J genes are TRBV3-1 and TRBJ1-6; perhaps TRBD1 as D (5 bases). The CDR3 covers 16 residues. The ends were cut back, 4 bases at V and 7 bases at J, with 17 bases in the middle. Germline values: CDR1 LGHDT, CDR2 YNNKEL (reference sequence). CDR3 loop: CASSRTRRVENSPLHF. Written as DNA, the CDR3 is TGTGCCAGCAGCCGGACAAGGCGGGTTGAGAATTCACCCCTCCACTTT. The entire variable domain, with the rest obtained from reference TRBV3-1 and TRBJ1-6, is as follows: DTAVSQTPKYLVTQMGNDKSIKCEQNLGHDTMYWYKQDSKKFLKIMFSYNNKELIINETVPNRFSPKSPDKAHLNLHINSLELGDSAVYFCASSRTRRVENSPLHFGNGTRLTVT.

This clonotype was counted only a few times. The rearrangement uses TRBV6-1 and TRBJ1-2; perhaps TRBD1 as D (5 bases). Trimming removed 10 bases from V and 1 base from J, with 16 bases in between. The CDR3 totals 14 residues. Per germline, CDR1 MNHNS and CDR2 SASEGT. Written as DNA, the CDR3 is TGTGCCACAGTACAGGCATTTGATAACTATGGCTACACCTTC. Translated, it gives CATVQAFDNYGYTF.

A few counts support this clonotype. In nucleotides, the CDR3 is TGTGCCAGCAGTTACGGCCTCCAGGTTCGGGAGCAGTTCTTC. Its protein is CASSYGLQVREQFF. The V gene is TRBV6-5, the J gene TRBJ2-1, with unresolved D. V lost 2 bases and J 10 bases, leaving 15 bases between the germline ends. Germline V gene lookup returns CDR1 MNHEY and CDR2 SVGAGI. CDR3 length equals 14 residues.

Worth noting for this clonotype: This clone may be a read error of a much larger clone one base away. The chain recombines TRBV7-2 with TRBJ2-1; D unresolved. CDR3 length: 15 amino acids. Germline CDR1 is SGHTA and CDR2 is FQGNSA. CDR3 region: CARSLGGPSYNEQFF. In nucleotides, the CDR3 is TGTGCCAGGAGCTTAGGTGGGCCCTCCTACAATGAGCAGTTCTTC.

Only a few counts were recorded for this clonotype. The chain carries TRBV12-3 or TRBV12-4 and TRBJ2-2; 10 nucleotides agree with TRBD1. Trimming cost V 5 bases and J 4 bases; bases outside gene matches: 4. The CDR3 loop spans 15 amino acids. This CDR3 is CASSPRTGGTGELFF. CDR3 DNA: TGTGCCAGCAGTCCCCGGACAGGGGGCACCGGGGAGCTGTTTTTT.

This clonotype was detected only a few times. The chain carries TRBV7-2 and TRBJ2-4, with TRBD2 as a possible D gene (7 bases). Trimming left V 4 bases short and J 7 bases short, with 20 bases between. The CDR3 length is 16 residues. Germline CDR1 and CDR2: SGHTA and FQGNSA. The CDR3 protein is CASSWELWRGGNIQYF. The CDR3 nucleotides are TGTGCCAGCAGCTGGGAATTGTGGAGGGGGGGGAACATTCAGTACTTC. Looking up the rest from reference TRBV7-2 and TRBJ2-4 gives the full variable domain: GAGVSQSPSNKVTEKGKDVELRCDPISGHTALYWYRQSLGQGLEFLIYFQGNSAPDKSGLPSDRFSAERTGGSVSTLTIQRTQQEDSAVYLCASSWELWRGGNIQYFGAGTRLSVL.

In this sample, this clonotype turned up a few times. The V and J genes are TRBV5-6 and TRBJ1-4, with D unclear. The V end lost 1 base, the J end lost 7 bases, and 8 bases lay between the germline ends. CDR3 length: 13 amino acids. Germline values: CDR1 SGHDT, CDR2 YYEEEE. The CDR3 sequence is CASSLQMGEKLFF. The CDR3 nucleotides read TGTGCCAGCAGCTTGCAGATGGGTGAAAAACTGTTTTTT.

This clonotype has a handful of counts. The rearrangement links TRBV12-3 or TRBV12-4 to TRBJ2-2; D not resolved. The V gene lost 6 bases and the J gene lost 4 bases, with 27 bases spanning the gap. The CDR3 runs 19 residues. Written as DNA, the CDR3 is TGTGCCAGCAGCCCGGAGAACGGTCTGTGGGTGATGAGCACCGGGGAGCTGTTTTTT. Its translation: CASSPENGLWVMSTGELFF.

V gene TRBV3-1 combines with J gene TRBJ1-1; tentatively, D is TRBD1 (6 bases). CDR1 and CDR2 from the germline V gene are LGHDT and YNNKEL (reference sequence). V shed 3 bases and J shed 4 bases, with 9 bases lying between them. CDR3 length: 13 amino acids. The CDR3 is CASSQGATTEAFF. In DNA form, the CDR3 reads TGTGCCAGCAGCCAGGGGGCCACCACTGAAGCTTTCTTT.

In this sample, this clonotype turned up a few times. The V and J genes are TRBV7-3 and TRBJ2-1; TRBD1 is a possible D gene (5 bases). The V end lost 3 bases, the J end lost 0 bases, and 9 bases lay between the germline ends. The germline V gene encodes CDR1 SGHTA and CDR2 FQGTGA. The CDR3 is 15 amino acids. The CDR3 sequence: CASSFQGSSYNEQFF. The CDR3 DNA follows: TGTGCCAGCAGCTTTCAGGGAAGCTCCTACAATGAGCAGTTCTTC.

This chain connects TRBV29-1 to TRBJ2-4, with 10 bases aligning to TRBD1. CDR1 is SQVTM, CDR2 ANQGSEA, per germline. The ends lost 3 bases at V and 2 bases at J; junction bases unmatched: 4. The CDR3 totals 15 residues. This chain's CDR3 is CSVERQGATKNIQYF. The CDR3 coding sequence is TGCAGCGTTGAGCGACAGGGGGCTACCAAAAACATTCAGTACTTC.